Reported below is one T cell receptor beta chain. The target antigen is unknown. The record originates from a study of T-cell memory formation after mild COVID-19. Across the whole study: TCR clusters were mostly confined to one donor each.

Constant-segment primers were used for 5'RACE, and the resulting TCR alpha and TCR beta cDNA libraries carried sample barcodes and UMIs. TCRdb used MiXCR to reprocess the 5' RACE reads, holding one entry per CDR3 protein. Of around 420,000 distinct CDR3 sequences listed, approximately 25% are singletons. Findings of the study overall: Clones contracting over day 15 to 85 were CD4/CD8 balanced, with later expanders leaning CD4+. Day 37-peaking second-wave clones had unconfirmed SARS-CoV-2 specificity.

Germline V gene lookup returns CDR1 SGHDT and CDR2 YYEEEE. This CDR3 spans 16 amino acids. V trimming: 4 bases; J trimming: 2 bases; junction bases outside the gene matches: 10. J is TRBJ2-3 and V is TRBV5-6; 7 bases align to TRBD2. The TCR was taken from an adult woman who had mild COVID-19 (a few samples of this study predate the infection). Cell type and time point are not known. Material: PBMCs or a T cell subset sorted from them (not recorded which). CDR3 region: CASSPSLTSPTDTQYF. In DNA form, the CDR3 reads TGTGCCAGCAGCCCATCTCTGACTAGCCCCACAGATACGCAGTATTTT.